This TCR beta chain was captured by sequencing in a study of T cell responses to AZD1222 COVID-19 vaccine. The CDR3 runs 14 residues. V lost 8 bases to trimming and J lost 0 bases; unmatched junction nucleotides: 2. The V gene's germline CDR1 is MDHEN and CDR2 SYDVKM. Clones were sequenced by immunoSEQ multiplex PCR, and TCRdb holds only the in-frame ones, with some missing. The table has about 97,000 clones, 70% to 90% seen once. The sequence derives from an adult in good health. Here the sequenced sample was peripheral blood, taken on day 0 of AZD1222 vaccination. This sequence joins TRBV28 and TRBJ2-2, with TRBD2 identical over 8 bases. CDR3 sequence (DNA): TGTGCCAGCGGAGCGGGGGCGAACACCGGGGAGCTGTTTTTT. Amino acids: CASGAGANTGELFF.